This is a list of T cell receptor beta chains from one sample in a study of T cell repertoires in cytomegalovirus infection. Their antigens remain unidentified. TCRdb re-derived calls from the reads in MiXCR, one entry per CDR3 protein. The profile covers over 250,000 distinct CDR3 sequences, with roughly 21% appearing a single time and under 25% taken by the ten largest. The sequenced sample was cultured PBMCs, obtained from culture after CMV antigen stimulation. The receptors stem from a human donor in good health (CMV status not recorded). Some clones in this sample may be carry-over from other donors' samples. Each CDR3 is given with its conserved first and last residue. The order of the fields is V gene, clone size, J gene, D gene, CDR3 DNA, CDR3 protein. A D gene is named only where the DNA matches it firmly. Expanded clones are given a class, and other clones once, few, many or no size at all.

TRBV7-2	many	TRBJ2-3	.	TGTGCCAGCAGTGTCGTCAGATGGGATACGCAGTATTTT	CASSVVRWDTQYF
TRBV7-6	many	TRBJ2-3	TRBD2	TGTGCCAGCAGCTTAGGGGCTAGCGGACGCACAGATACGCAGTATTTT	CASSLGASGRTDTQYF
TRBV4-3	.	TRBJ1-2	.	TGCGCCAGCAGCCAAGATATGGCCGCCCCCTATGGCTACACCTTC	CASSQDMAAPYGYTF
TRBV2	.	TRBJ2-7	.	TGTGCCAGCAAACGACTCATCTACGAGCAGTACTTC	CASKRLIYEQYF
TRBV11-2	few	TRBJ1-4	TRBD1	TGTGCCAGCAGCTTCGGAACAGGGGGTCGGGAAAAACTGTTTTTT	CASSFGTGGREKLFF
TRBV5-1	.	TRBJ2-7	.	TGCGCCAGCAGAATCCGGGCCGCCGAGAACGAGCAGTACTTC	CASRIRAAENEQYF
TRBV27	.	TRBJ2-2	TRBD2	TGTGCCAGCAGTTGGACTAGCGGTACCGGGGAGCTGTTTTTT	CASSWTSGTGELFF
TRBV7-2	many	TRBJ2-4	.	TGTGCCAGCAGCCCTCACTCGGGGGAAGCGGCCAAAAACATTCAGTACTTC	CASSPHSGEAAKNIQYF
TRBV11-2	many	TRBJ2-7	TRBD2	TGTGCCAGCAGACCACTGGTGCGGGAGAACGAGCAGTACTTC	CASRPLVRENEQYF
TRBV6-1	.	TRBJ2-1	TRBD2	TGTGCCACCAAGGCCGGGACTAGCGGTTACAATGAGCAGTTCTTC	CATKAGTSGYNEQFF
TRBV7-9	many	TRBJ2-1	.	TGTGCCAGCAGCTTAAAAGGTAATGAGCAGTTCTTC	CASSLKGNEQFF
TRBV12-5	.	TRBJ2-2	.	TGTGCTAGTGGAGACATTAACACCGGGGAGCTGTTTTTT	CASGDINTGELFF
TRBV28	.	TRBJ2-1	TRBD2	TGTGCCAGCAGTTCACCAGGGACTAGCGGGACTGGGTATGAGCAGTTCTTC	CASSSPGTSGTGYEQFF
TRBV5-4	few	TRBJ2-1	.	TGTGCCAGCAGCTTGCACGGAGGGTCCTACAATGAGCAGTTCTTC	CASSLHGGSYNEQFF
TRBV29-1	.	TRBJ1-6	.	TGCAGCGTTAGGTGGGGGAGCTCCTATAATTCACCCCTCCACTTT	CSVRWGSSYNSPLHF
TRBV7-2	many	TRBJ2-3	.	TGTGCCAGCAGCTTAGGCATAGGCACAGATACGCAGTATTTT	CASSLGIGTDTQYF
TRBV10-2	few	TRBJ1-6	.	TGCGCCAGCAAGGGGGAGTCCTATAATTCACCCCTCCACTTT	CASKGESYNSPLHF
TRBV11-2	few	TRBJ1-1	TRBD1	TGTGCCAGCAGGGACAGGGGCGATAACACTGAAGCTTTCTTT	CASRDRGDNTEAFF
TRBV7-2	.	TRBJ2-2	.	TGTGCCAGCAGCCCCAGGGGCCGCACCGGGGAGCTGTTTTTT	CASSPRGRTGELFF
TRBV6-4	.	TRBJ2-3	TRBD1	TGTGCCAGCAGTGTACAGGGGAATGTAGCAGATACGCAGTATTTT	CASSVQGNVADTQYF
TRBV6-6	many	TRBJ1-2	.	TGTGCCAGCAGTCGCCCCTCGGACGGGGGCTATGGCTACACCTTC	CASSRPSDGGYGYTF
TRBV4-3	many	TRBJ1-4	TRBD1	TGCGCCAGCAGCCAGCAAGACAGGGGACGAGAAAAACTGTTTTTT	CASSQQDRGREKLFF
TRBV7-2	many	TRBJ2-3	TRBD2	TGTGCCAGCAGCCCTTCGGGAGGGGTGACAGATACGCAGTATTTT	CASSPSGGVTDTQYF
TRBV7-2	many	TRBJ2-7	.	TGTGCCAGCAGCCCCTCGGCCTACGAGCAGTACTTC	CASSPSAYEQYF
TRBV5-4	few	TRBJ2-7	TRBD2	TGTGCCAGCAGTTCAACTAGCGGGATAAACGAGCAGTACTTC	CASSSTSGINEQYF
TRBV12-3/TRBV12-4	.	TRBJ1-3	.	TGTGCCAGCAGTTTACCCCCCGGAAACACCATATATTTT	CASSLPPGNTIYF
TRBV12-3/TRBV12-4	many	TRBJ1-2	TRBD1	TGTGCCAGCAGTTATCCAGGACAGGATGGCTACACCTTC	CASSYPGQDGYTF